Each of the 9 T cell receptor beta chains below was sequenced from the same sample in a study of cytomegalovirus exposure and HLA in healthy donors. 60 Vbeta and 13 Jbeta primers were used in PCR. Clones were read by immunoSEQ multiplex PCR, and TCRdb kept only the in-frame ones, dropping some. The sample contains 90,000 to 130,000 clones, roughly 80% of which appear only once. The sequencing input was PBMCs. The receptors were sampled from a man aged 30 to 45 in good health and CMV-seropositive.

This clone turned up a few times. This chain's CDR3 is CASSLDLNEQYF. For the CDR3, the DNA is TGTGCCAGCAGCTTGGACCTAAACGAGCAGTACTTC. The J gene is TRBJ2-7, the V gene TRBV5-4; D is ambiguous. V was trimmed by 0 bases and J by 5 bases, leaving 6 bases between them. The CDR3 contains 12 residues. CDR1 is SGHNT and CDR2 is YYREEE in the germline V gene (reference sequence). The entire variable domain, with the rest obtained from reference TRBV5-4 and TRBJ2-7, is as follows: ETGVTQSPTHLIKTRGQQVTLRCSSQSGHNTVSWYQQALGQGPQFIFQYYREEENGRGNFPPRFSGLQFPNYSSELNVNALELDDSALYLCASSLDLNEQYFGPGTRLTVT.

The chain links TRBV2 to TRBJ2-5, with 7 bases identical to TRBD2. Germline V gives CDR1 SNHLY, CDR2 FYNNEI. The CDR3 covers 14 residues. J gave up 5 bases and V 8 bases, and 11 bases lay outside the gene matches. Here the CDR3 reads CASGSWGGTETQYF. Written as DNA, the CDR3 is TGTGCCAGCGGATCGTGGGGGGGTACCGAGACCCAGTACTTC. The complete variable domain, with remaining parts taken from reference TRBV2 and TRBJ2-5, reads EPEVTQTPSHQVTQMGQEVILRCVPISNHLYFYWYRQILGQKVEFLVSFYNNEISEKSEIFDDQFSVERPDGSNFTLKIRSTKLEDSAMYFCASGSWGGTETQYFGPGTRLLVL.

The chain employs TRBV25-1 and TRBJ2-3; 8 bases line up with TRBD1. The CDR3 has 15 residues. The germline V gene encodes CDR1 MGHDK and CDR2 SYGVNS. After removal of 6 bases from V and 3 bases from J, the junction contained 8 bases not matched to a gene. The CDR3 nucleotides are TGTGCCAGCAGCGGCAGGGGGCTTAAAACAGATACGCAGTATTTT. Translated, it gives CASSGRGLKTDTQYF.

V and J are TRBV2 and TRBJ2-1, with D tentatively TRBD2 (6 bases). The CDR3 runs to 17 residues. CDR1 and CDR2 from the germline V gene are SNHLY and FYNNEI. V was clipped by 1 base and J by 4 bases, with 17 bases between them. The chain's CDR3 is CASSEVPPRGVYNEQFF. The CDR3 region has the DNA TGTGCCAGCAGTGAAGTTCCGCCCCGCGGGGTTTACAATGAGCAGTTCTTC. Full variable domain (remainder filled in from reference TRBV2 and TRBJ2-1): EPEVTQTPSHQVTQMGQEVILRCVPISNHLYFYWYRQILGQKVEFLVSFYNNEISEKSEIFDDQFSVERPDGSNFTLKIRSTKLEDSAMYFCASSEVPPRGVYNEQFFGPGTRLTVL.

The count of this clone is one. The chain carries TRBV11-2 and TRBJ2-7; D gene uncertain. CDR1 and CDR2 (germline): SGHAT, FQNNGV. There are 14 residues in the CDR3. V gave up 0 bases and J gave up 10 bases, with 16 bases separating them. The CDR3 DNA reads TGTGCCAGCAGCTTAGATCGGTCAGGTCGGAACCAGTACTTC. Translated: CASSLDRSGRNQYF.

This chain's CDR3 is CASSQGTSGYEQYF. In DNA form, the CDR3 reads TGCGCCAGCAGCCAAGGGACTAGCGGCTACGAGCAGTACTTC. V is TRBV4-1 and J is TRBJ2-5; 10 positions match TRBD2. The closer fit of TRBJ2-7 to the DNA end suggests the J call may be wrong. The CDR3 covers 14 residues. CDR1 and CDR2 from the germline V gene are MGHRA and YSYEKL.

This clone was detected once. The genes are TRBV10-2 and TRBJ1-2; a weak D match, TRBD1 (6 bases). V dropped 6 bases and J dropped 8 bases, with 19 bases sitting between them. CDR1 is WSHSY, CDR2 SAAADI, per germline. This CDR3 has 14 amino acids. The CDR3 sequence is CASSPGVGVGGYTF. CDR3 bases: TGCGCCAGCAGCCCAGGGGTAGGGGTCGGAGGCTACACCTTC.

The V and J genes are TRBV9 and TRBJ1-1; D not certain. The length of the CDR3 is 14 residues. The germline V and J ends were trimmed by 1 base and 0 bases, with 7 bases remaining between them. CDR1 SGDLS and CDR2 YYNGEE come from the germline V gene. CDR3 amino acids: CASSVSLMNTEAFF. The CDR3 DNA reads as TGTGCCAGCAGCGTAAGCCTAATGAACACTGAAGCTTTCTTT.

This clone was counted a few times. The V and J genes are TRBV30 and TRBJ2-5; maybe TRBD2 (6 bases). There are 12 residues in the CDR3. Germline values: CDR1 GTSNPN, CDR2 SVGIG (reference sequence). The ends were cut back, 1 base at V and 5 bases at J, with 8 bases in the middle. The CDR3 DNA sequence: TGTGCCTGGAGTGGGGGGGACGAGACCCAGTACTTC. Amino acids: CAWSGGDETQYF.